Below are 28 T cell receptor beta chains sequenced from a single sample in a study of T cells in localized non-small cell lung cancer. Data came from immunoSEQ multiplex PCR; TCRdb stores just in-frame clones and leaves some out. The data contain about 52,000 clones, about three quarters of them singletons. The sequences come from PBMCs, collected before any cancer treatment. The source is a woman aged 35 to 70 with stage II lung adenocarcinoma.

This clone was seen at least ten times. V usage is TRBV9 and J usage is TRBJ1-6; 7 bases align to TRBD1. Germline CDR1 reads SGDLS; CDR2 reads YYNGEE. J gave up 9 bases and V 4 bases, and 13 bases lay outside the gene matches. This CDR3 is 16 amino acids long. The CDR3: CASSPQTGIGASPLHF. CDR3 coding DNA: TGTGCCAGCAGCCCCCAGACAGGGATCGGTGCTTCACCCCTCCACTTT.

This rearrangement joins TRBV28 to TRBJ1-2; no firm D call. The V end lost 8 bases, the J end lost 13 bases, and 26 bases lay between the germline ends. The CDR3 contains 14 residues. The germline V gene encodes CDR1 MDHEN and CDR2 SYDVKM. The CDR3 sequence: CASHASLGTALITF. Here the CDR3 DNA reads TGTGCCAGCCATGCCTCTTTGGGAACCGCCTTGATCACCTTC.

The chain joins TRBV2 to TRBJ1-1; possibly TRBD1 for D (5 bases). Germline loops: CDR1 SNHLY, CDR2 FYNNEI. The CDR3 has 12 amino acids. Trimming stripped 8 bases from V and 3 bases from J, with 10 bases between. CDR3: CASGGFDTEAFF. DNA of the CDR3: TGTGCCAGCGGGGGGTTTGACACTGAAGCTTTCTTT.

The chain employs TRBV9 and TRBJ1-1; D perhaps matches TRBD1 (5 bases). Germline CDR1 and CDR2: SGDLS and YYNGEE. This CDR3 contains 17 residues. V dropped 2 bases and J dropped 1 base, with 18 bases sitting between them. CDR3 DNA sequence: TGTGCCAGCAGCGTTGCGGGGGTGGGCGTCCCGAACACTGAAGCTTTCTTT. Protein: CASSVAGVGVPNTEAFF. The whole variable domain, remainder taken from reference TRBV9 and TRBJ1-1, is DSGVTQTPKHLITATGQRVTLRCSPRSGDLSVYWYQQSLDQGLQFLIQYYNGEERAKGNILERFSAQQFPDLHSELNLSSLELGDSALYFCASSVAGVGVPNTEAFFGQGTRLTVV.

A word on this clone: The identical CDR3 is also encoded by other nucleotide sequences in the sample. The J gene is TRBJ1-1, the V gene TRBV28; D remains unclear. The germline V gene has CDR1 MDHEN and CDR2 SYDVKM. This CDR3 comprises 10 residues. Trimming removed 4 bases from V and 6 bases from J, with 3 bases in between. In DNA form, the CDR3 reads TGTGCCAGCAGTTCGGCTGAAGCTTTCTTT. Translating it yields CASSSAEAFF.

This chain links TRBV23-1 with TRBJ2-5, with unresolved D. TRBV23-1 has ORF status, its function being uncertain. The CDR3 has 11 amino acids. V lost 0 bases, J lost 5 bases, and 1 base lay in between. The CDR3, as DNA: TGCGCCAGCAGTCAATCGGAGACCCAGTACTTC. This translates into CASSQSETQYF.

This chain links TRBV6-5 with TRBJ1-1; perhaps TRBD1 as D (5 bases). Trimming cost V 5 bases and J 2 bases, with 12 bases left between them. The CDR3 extends over 14 amino acids. Germline V gives CDR1 MNHEY, CDR2 SVGAGI. The CDR3 bases are TGTGCCAGCAGTCTCCAGGGCTCCAACACTGAAGCTTTCTTT. Translation gives CASSLQGSNTEAFF.

The V gene is TRBV19, the J gene TRBJ2-6, with D uncertain. Trimming left V 3 bases short and J 0 bases short, with 12 bases between. Germline V gene sequence: CDR1 LNHDA, CDR2 SQIVND (reference sequence). The CDR3 length is 17 residues. The DNA for the CDR3 is TGTGCCAGTAGTATCGGGCAGGCCTACTCTGGGGCCAACGTCCTGACTTTC. As protein: CASSIGQAYSGANVLTF. The full variable domain, rest sourced from reference TRBV19 and TRBJ2-6, is DGGITQSPKYLFRKEGQNVTLSCEQNLNHDAMYWYRQDPGQGLRLIYYSQIVNDFQKGDIAEGYSVSREKKESFPLTVTSAQKNPTAFYLCASSIGQAYSGANVLTFGAGSRLTVL.

The genes are TRBV6-6 and TRBJ2-3, with D possibly being TRBD2 (6 bases). The germline gives CDR1 MNHNY, CDR2 SVGAGI (reference sequence). The CDR3 has 14 residues. Trimming left V 8 bases short and J 6 bases short, with 18 bases between. CDR3 DNA: TGTGCCAGCCGGGCGGGAACAGGAATTGATACGCAGTATTTT. Its protein product is CASRAGTGIDTQYF.

A few counts support this clone. This chain links TRBV2 with TRBJ2-7; 7 bases map to TRBD1. Germline values: CDR1 SNHLY, CDR2 FYNNEI. V trimming: 7 bases; J trimming: 1 base; junction bases outside the gene matches: 10. This CDR3 is built from 15 residues. CDR3 sequence: CASTRQGATSYEQYF. Here the CDR3 DNA reads TGTGCCAGCACTAGACAGGGAGCGACGTCCTACGAGCAGTACTTC.

The chain carries TRBV6-5 and TRBJ2-5, with D perhaps TRBD2 (5 bases). V lost 6 bases and J lost 5, with 19 bases in between. The V gene's germline CDR1 is MNHEY and CDR2 SVGAGI. This CDR3 spans 15 amino acids. CDR3 in DNA: TGTGCCAGCAGGCCCCCGGGGATAGCCGGGGAGACCCAGTACTTC. It specifies CASRPPGIAGETQYF.

This sequence joins TRBV7-2 and TRBJ2-4; D call uncertain. Per the germline V gene, CDR1 is SGHTA and CDR2 is FQGNSA. Trimming took 5 bases from V and 4 from J, leaving 12 bases between them. This CDR3 has 14 residues. In DNA, the CDR3 is TGTGCCAGCAGCCAACGTCGAATGAAAAACATTCAGTACTTC. It encodes CASSQRRMKNIQYF. Filled out from reference TRBV7-2 and TRBJ2-4, the complete variable domain reads GAGVSQSPSNKVTEKGKDVELRCDPISGHTALYWYRQSLGQGLEFLIYFQGNSAPDKSGLPSDRFSAERTGGSVSTLTIQRTQQEDSAVYLCASSQRRMKNIQYFGAGTRLSVL.

The chain recombines TRBV11-3 with TRBJ2-7; the D gene is possibly TRBD2 (6 bases). V lost 5 bases, J lost 5 bases, and 13 bases lay in between. This CDR3 has 13 residues. The germline gives CDR1 SGHNT, CDR2 YENEEA. CDR3 bases: TGTGCCAGCAGCCCCGGAGGGGTCAACGAGCAGTACTTC. Translating it yields CASSPGGVNEQYF.

This chain connects TRBV9 to TRBJ1-5; D is undetermined. Germline CDR1 is SGDLS and CDR2 is YYNGEE. CDR3 size: 15 residues. The V end lost 0 bases, the J end lost 2 bases, and 9 bases lay between the germline ends. The CDR3 region has the DNA TGTGCCAGCAGCGTAGGGGTGGATGGCAATCAGCCCCAGCATTTT. The encoded protein is CASSVGVDGNQPQHF.

This chain joins TRBV6-6 and TRBJ1-4, with D unclear. This CDR3 region has 15 residues. Germline CDR1 MNHNY, CDR2 SVGAGI (reference sequence). The V gene lost 7 bases and the J gene lost 0 bases, with 12 bases spanning the gap. CDR3 in DNA: TGTGCCAGCACCCGGACGGTTACAACTAATGAAAAACTGTTTTTT. It translates to CASTRTVTTNEKLFF.

The V gene is TRBV29-1, the J gene TRBJ2-7; D is undetermined. The CDR3 runs 12 residues. CDR1 SQVTM and CDR2 ANQGSEA come from the germline V gene. Between the trimmed V and J ends, which lost 1 base and 2 bases, there was a span of 6 bases. For the CDR3, the DNA is TGCAGCGTTGAAGGTCCCACCTACGAGCAGTACTTC. Translating gives CSVEGPTYEQYF.

The chain joins TRBV10-2 to TRBJ2-1, with 8 bases fitting TRBD2. The germline gives CDR1 WSHSY, CDR2 SAAADI. V dropped 6 bases and J dropped 4; count of bases not matched to a gene: 8. There are 15 residues in the CDR3. DNA for the CDR3: TGCGCCAGCAGATCAAGCGGGGGTGAATACAATGAGCAGTTCTTC. This sequence encodes CASRSSGGEYNEQFF.

V usage is TRBV27 and J usage is TRBJ1-5; maybe TRBD1 (6 bases). The CDR3 length is 13 residues. Trimming cost V 2 bases and J 7 bases, with 9 bases left between them. Germline V CDR1 and CDR2: MNHEY, SMNVEV (reference sequence). The CDR3 DNA is TGTGCCAGCAGTTTAACAGGGATCCAGCCCCAGCATTTT. As protein: CASSLTGIQPQHF.

The V call is TRBV5-6, the J call TRBJ1-1; 7 nucleotides align to TRBD1. Unmatched junction bases numbered 6, after V lost 4 bases and J lost 6 bases. The CDR3 has 13 amino acids. Germline V gene data show CDR1 as SGHDT and CDR2 as YYEEEE. CDR3 coding DNA: TGTGCCAGCAGCCCTGGGACAGATCCTGAAGCTTTCTTT. Its translation is CASSPGTDPEAFF.

V usage is TRBV5-1 and J usage is TRBJ2-1; D not certain. Germline V gene data show CDR1 as SGHRS and CDR2 as YFSETQ. The germline V and J ends were trimmed by 2 bases and 8 bases, with 8 bases remaining between them. The length of the CDR3 is 12 residues. CDR3 sequence (DNA): TGCGCCAGCAGCTTCTCTCGGGATGAGCAGTTCTTC. Translated: CASSFSRDEQFF.

V usage is TRBV4-3 and J usage is TRBJ2-7; possible D gene TRBD1, 6 bases. Germline values: CDR1 LGHNA, CDR2 YSLEER. V lost 4 bases and J lost 1, with 8 bases in between. This CDR3 has 13 residues. The CDR3 loop reads CASSLQGSYEQYF. CDR3 DNA: TGCGCCAGCAGCCTGCAGGGGTCCTACGAGCAGTACTTC.

The J gene is TRBJ1-5, the V gene TRBV18; 8 nucleotides align to TRBD1. The V gene end was trimmed by 2 bases and the J gene end by 1 base; junction bases not matched to a gene: 10. CDR1 is KGHSH and CDR2 is LQKENI in the germline V gene. The CDR3 consists of 18 residues. In DNA, the CDR3 is TGTGCCAGCTCACCAGCCGGGACAGGTCATTTCAGCAATCAGCCCCAGCATTTT. Translated: CASSPAGTGHFSNQPQHF. The variable domain in full, completed from reference TRBV18 and TRBJ1-5, reads NAGVMQNPRHLVRRRGQEARLRCSPMKGHSHVYWYRQLPEEGLKFMVYLQKENIIDESGMPKERFSAEFPKEGPSILRIQQVVRGDSAAYFCASSPAGTGHFSNQPQHFGDGTRLSIL.

The V gene is TRBV29-1, the J gene TRBJ1-1; D call uncertain. V lost 7 bases, J lost 3 bases, and 9 bases lay in between. The CDR3 length is 11 residues. Germline lookup yields CDR1 SQVTM and CDR2 ANQGSEA. CDR3 region: CSAQQYTEAFF. The CDR3 DNA sequence: TGCAGCGCTCAGCAATACACTGAAGCTTTCTTT.

The genes are TRBV19 and TRBJ1-1, with a weak D call TRBD1 (5 bases). The germline V gene has CDR1 LNHDA and CDR2 SQIVND (reference sequence). The CDR3 loop spans 16 amino acids. V lost 2 bases and J lost 1, with 14 bases in between. This chain's CDR3 is CASSIHGRVQNTEAFF. The CDR3 nucleotides read TGTGCCAGTAGTATACATGGCAGGGTCCAGAACACTGAAGCTTTCTTT.

The J gene is TRBJ2-2, the V gene TRBV7-9, with D uncertain. Trimming cost V 9 bases and J 2 bases, with 10 bases left between them. CDR1 is SEHNR, CDR2 FQNEAQ, per germline (reference sequence). This CDR3 region has 13 residues. CDR3 residues: CASNYGNTGELFF. CDR3 DNA sequence: TGTGCCAGTAATTACGGCAACACCGGGGAGCTGTTTTTT.

The chain recombines TRBV29-1 with TRBJ1-2; 8 bases match TRBD1. The CDR3 has 11 amino acids. V lost 4 bases, J lost 6 bases, and 1 base stayed unmatched. Per the germline V gene, CDR1 is SQVTM and CDR2 is ANQGSEA. CDR3 nucleotides: TGCAGCGTTGTACAGGGGGATGGCTACACCTTC. It yields the protein CSVVQGDGYTF.

The chain couples TRBV7-9 to TRBJ1-4; TRBD1 might be the D (5 bases). Germline lookup yields CDR1 SEHNR and CDR2 FQNEAQ (reference sequence). The V gene lost 3 bases and the J gene lost 3 bases, with 8 bases spanning the gap. This CDR3 has 14 residues. This CDR3 is CASSLGTANEKLFF. The CDR3, as DNA: TGTGCCAGCAGCTTGGGGACGGCTAATGAAAAACTGTTTTTT.

J is TRBJ1-1 and V is TRBV28; 8 positions match TRBD1. Looked up from germline, CDR1 is MDHEN and CDR2 is SYDVKM. CDR3 size: 13 residues. V dropped 9 bases and J dropped 6; count of bases not matched to a gene: 9. The CDR3 nucleotides read TGTGCCAGTATTACTTCGACAGGGGCTGAAGCTTTCTTT. Translated, it gives CASITSTGAEAFF.